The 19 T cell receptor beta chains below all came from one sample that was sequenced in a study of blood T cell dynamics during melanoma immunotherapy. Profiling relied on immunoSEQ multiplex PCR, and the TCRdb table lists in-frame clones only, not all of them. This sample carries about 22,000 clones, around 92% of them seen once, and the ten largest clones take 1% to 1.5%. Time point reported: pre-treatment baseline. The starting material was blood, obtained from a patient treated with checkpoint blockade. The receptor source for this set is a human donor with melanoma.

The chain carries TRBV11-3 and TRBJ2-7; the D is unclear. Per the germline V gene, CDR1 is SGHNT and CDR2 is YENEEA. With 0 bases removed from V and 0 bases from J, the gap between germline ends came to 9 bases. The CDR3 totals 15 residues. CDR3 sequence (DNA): TGTGCCAGCAGCTTAGATTGGGCGGCCTCCTACGAGCAGTACTTC. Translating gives CASSLDWAASYEQYF.

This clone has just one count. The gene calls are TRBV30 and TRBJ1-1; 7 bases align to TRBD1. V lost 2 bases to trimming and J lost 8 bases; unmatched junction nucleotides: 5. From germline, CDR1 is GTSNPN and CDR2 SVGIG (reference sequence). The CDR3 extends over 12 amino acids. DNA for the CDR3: TGTGCCTGGAGTAGGGTCAGGGGGGAAGCTTTCTTT. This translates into CAWSRVRGEAFF.

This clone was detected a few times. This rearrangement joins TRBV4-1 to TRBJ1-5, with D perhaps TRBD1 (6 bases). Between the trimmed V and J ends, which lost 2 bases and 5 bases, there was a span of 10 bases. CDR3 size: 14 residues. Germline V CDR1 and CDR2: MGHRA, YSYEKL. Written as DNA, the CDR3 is TGCGCCAGCAGCCAAAGGACAGAGGATCAGCCCCAGCATTTT. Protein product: CASSQRTEDQPQHF.

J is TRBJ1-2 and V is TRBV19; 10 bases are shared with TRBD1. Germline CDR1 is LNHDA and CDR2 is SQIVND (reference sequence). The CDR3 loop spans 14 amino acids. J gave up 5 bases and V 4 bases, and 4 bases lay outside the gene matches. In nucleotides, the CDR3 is TGTGCCAGTAGTACACGGGACAGGGGATATGGCTACACCTTC. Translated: CASSTRDRGYGYTF.

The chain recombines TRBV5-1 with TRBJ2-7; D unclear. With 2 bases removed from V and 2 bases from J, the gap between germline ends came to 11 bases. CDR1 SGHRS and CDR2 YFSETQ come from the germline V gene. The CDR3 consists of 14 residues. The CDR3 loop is CASSLAQSTYEQYF. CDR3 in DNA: TGCGCCAGCAGCTTAGCTCAAAGTACCTACGAGCAGTACTTC.

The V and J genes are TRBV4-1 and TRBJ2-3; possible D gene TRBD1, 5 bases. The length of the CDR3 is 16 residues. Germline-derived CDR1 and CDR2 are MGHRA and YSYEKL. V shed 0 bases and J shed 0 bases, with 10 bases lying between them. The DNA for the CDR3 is TGCGCCAGCAGCCAAGATTCGACAGCTAGCACAGATACGCAGTATTTT. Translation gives CASSQDSTASTDTQYF.

The CDR3 DNA reads as TGCGCCAGCAGCTTGGTCGGGGTCGAGGACGAGCAGTACTTC. Translated: CASSLVGVEDEQYF. The rearrangement joins TRBV5-1 to TRBJ2-7; possible D gene TRBD2, 5 bases. Germline V gives CDR1 SGHRS, CDR2 YFSETQ. CDR3 length equals 14 residues. Trimming stripped 0 bases from V and 5 bases from J, with 12 bases between. Using reference TRBV5-1 and TRBJ2-7 for the parts outside the CDR3, the full variable domain is KAGVTQTPRYLIKTRGQQVTLSCSPISGHRSVSWYQQTPGQGLQFLFEYFSETQRNKGNFPGRFSGRQFSNSRSEMNVSTLELGDSALYLCASSLVGVEDEQYFGPGTRLTVT.

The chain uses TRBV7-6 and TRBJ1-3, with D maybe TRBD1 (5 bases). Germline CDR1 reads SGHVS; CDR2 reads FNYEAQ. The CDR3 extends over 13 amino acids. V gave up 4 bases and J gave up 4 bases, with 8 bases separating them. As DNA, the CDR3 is TGTGCCAGCAGCTCATACAGGGGAAACACCATATATTTT. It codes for CASSSYRGNTIYF.

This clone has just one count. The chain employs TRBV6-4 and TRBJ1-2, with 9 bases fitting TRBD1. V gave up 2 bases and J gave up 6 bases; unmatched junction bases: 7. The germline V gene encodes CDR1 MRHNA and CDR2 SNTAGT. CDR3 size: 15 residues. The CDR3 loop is CASSDQTGGRNGYTF. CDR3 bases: TGTGCCAGCAGTGACCAGACAGGGGGGCGAAATGGCTACACCTTC.

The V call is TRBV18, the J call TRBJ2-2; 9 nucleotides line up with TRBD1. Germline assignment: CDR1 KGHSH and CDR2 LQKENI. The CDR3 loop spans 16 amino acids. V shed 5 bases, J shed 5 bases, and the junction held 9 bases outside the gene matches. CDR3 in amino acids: CASSFGTGSLTGELFF. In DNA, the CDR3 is TGTGCCAGCTCATTCGGGACAGGGAGTTTGACCGGGGAGCTGTTTTTT. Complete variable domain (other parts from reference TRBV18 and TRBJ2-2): NAGVMQNPRHLVRRRGQEARLRCSPMKGHSHVYWYRQLPEEGLKFMVYLQKENIIDESGMPKERFSAEFPKEGPSILRIQQVVRGDSAAYFCASSFGTGSLTGELFFGEGSRLTVL.

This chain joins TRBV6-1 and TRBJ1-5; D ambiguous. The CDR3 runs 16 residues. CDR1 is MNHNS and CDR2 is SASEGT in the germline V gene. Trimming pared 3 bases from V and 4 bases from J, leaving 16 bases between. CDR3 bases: TGTGCCAGCAGTGATGAGTCGCGGGCAGGAAATCAGCCCCAGCATTTT. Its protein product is CASSDESRAGNQPQHF.

The CDR3 protein is CASRAAGSPNQPQHF. The CDR3 DNA reads TGTGCCAGCAGAGCTGCAGGGAGCCCCAATCAGCCCCAGCATTTT. The rearrangement links TRBV28 to TRBJ1-5; D is possibly TRBD1 (5 bases). Looked up from germline, CDR1 is MDHEN and CDR2 is SYDVKM. The CDR3 totals 15 residues. V was trimmed by 6 bases and J by 3 bases, leaving 15 bases between them.

The CDR3 nucleotides read TGTGCCAGCAGTGACTCAGGAGAGCGAGATACGCAGTATTTT. Translating it yields CASSDSGERDTQYF. V usage is TRBV6-4 and J usage is TRBJ2-3; D not certain. The V and J ends lost 0 bases and 5 bases respectively, with 9 bases between them. The CDR3 covers 14 residues. Looked up from germline, CDR1 is MRHNA and CDR2 is SNTAGT.

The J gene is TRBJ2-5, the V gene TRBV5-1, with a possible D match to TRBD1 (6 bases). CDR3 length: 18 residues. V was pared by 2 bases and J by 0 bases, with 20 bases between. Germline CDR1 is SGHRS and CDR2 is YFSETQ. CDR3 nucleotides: TGCGCCAGCAGCTTCAAGGGGGTCCGCCCCAAGTACCAAGAGACCCAGTACTTC. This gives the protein CASSFKGVRPKYQETQYF.

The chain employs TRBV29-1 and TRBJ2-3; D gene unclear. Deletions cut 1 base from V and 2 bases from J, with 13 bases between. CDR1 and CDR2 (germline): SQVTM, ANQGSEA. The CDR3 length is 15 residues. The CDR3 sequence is CSVEGWFNPTDTQYF. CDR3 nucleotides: TGCAGCGTTGAAGGGTGGTTCAATCCCACAGATACGCAGTATTTT.

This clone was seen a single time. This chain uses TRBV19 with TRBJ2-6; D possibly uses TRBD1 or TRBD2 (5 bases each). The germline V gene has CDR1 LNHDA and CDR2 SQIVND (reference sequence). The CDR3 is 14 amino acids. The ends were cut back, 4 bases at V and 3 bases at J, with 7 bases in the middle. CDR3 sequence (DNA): TGTGCCAGTAGTAGAGGGGTTGGGGCCAACGTCCTGACTTTC. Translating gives CASSRGVGANVLTF.

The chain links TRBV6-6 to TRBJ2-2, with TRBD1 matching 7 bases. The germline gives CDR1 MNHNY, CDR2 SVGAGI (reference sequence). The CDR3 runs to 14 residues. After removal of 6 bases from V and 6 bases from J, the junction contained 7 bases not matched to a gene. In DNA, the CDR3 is TGTGCCAGCAGCCCGGGACAGAATTCCGGGGAGCTGTTTTTT. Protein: CASSPGQNSGELFF.

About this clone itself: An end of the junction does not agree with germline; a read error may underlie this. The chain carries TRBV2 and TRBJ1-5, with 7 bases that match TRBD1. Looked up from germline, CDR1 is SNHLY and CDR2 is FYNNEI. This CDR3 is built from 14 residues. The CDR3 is CASSADRADQSQHF. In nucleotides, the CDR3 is TGTGCCAGCAGTGCCGACAGGGCCGATCAGTCCCAGCATTTT.

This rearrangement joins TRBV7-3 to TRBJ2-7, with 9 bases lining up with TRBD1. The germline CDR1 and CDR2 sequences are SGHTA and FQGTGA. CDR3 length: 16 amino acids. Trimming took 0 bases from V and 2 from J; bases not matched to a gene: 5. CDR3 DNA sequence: TGTGCCAGCAGCTTAACGCCGGGACAGGGAGCCTACGAGCAGTACTTC. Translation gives CASSLTPGQGAYEQYF.